This TCR beta chain was profiled in a study of CD8+CD57+ T cells in acquired aplastic anemia. Study results and limitations: Shared by patients and controls, just under 30 CD8+ CDR3s were abundant in patients.

V lost 0 bases and J 1 base, leaving 12 bases between the germline ends. This CDR3 contains 16 residues. Looked up from germline, CDR1 is MGHRA and CDR2 is YSYEKL. TCR beta VDJ and CDR3 were profiled, and genomic DNA was the template. TCRdb re-derived calls from the reads in MiXCR, one entry per CDR3 protein. Among about 220,000 distinct CDR3 sequences listed, more than 40% were seen once. As regards this clonotype: Its cognate antigen is unknown.

Sequencing involved patients with CD8+CD57+ cell expansion previously shown by flow cytometry. The rearrangement uses TRBV4-1 and TRBJ1-1; no reliable D call. This clonotype was obtained from a human donor with aplastic anemia. Sequencing was done on a sample of sorted CD4+, CD8+, or CD8+CD57+ T cells (not recorded which) from PBMCs. Written as DNA, the CDR3 is TGCGCCAGCAGCCAAGAGAGAAATCGATCGAACACTGAAGCTTTCTTT. The encoded protein is CASSQERNRSNTEAFF.